A selection of T cell receptor beta chains follows, all from one sample in a study of shared clonotypes between healthy human individuals. Method: immunoSEQ multiplex PCR; TCRdb's copy keeps in-frame clones and lacks some. The sample consists of about 2,500,000 clones, roughly 92% of them appearing once. Sequenced material: naive CD4+ T cells sorted from blood. Receptors originate from a man between 18 and 35 years old in good health. The CDR3 runs from the conserved cysteine through the conserved F or W. Each record gives: J gene, D gene, V gene, clone size, CDR3 DNA, CDR3 protein. A D gene is named only where the DNA matches it firmly. Only part of the rows carry a size: once, few, many, or a class if the clone is expanded.

TRBJ1-6	NA	TRBV2	NA	TGTGCCAGCAGTGATCTGGGCGGTTCACCCCTCCACTTT	CASSDLGGSPLHF
TRBJ1-2	NA	TRBV28	once	TGTGCCAGCAGCCCCCCTCGGTTCGCCTCCTATGGCTACACCTTC	CASSPPRFASYGYTF
TRBJ2-7	TRBD2	TRBV18	NA	TGTGCCAGCTCACGGGCCGGGACTAGCTACGAGCAGTACTTC	CASSRAGTSYEQYF
TRBJ2-3	NA	TRBV25-1	NA	TGTGCCAGCAGTGAGACTAGCACAGATACGCAGTATTTT	CASSETSTDTQYF
TRBJ2-2	NA	TRBV11-2	NA	TGTGCCAGCAGCTTCACCGGGGAGCTGTTTTTT	CASSFTGELFF
TRBJ2-7	TRBD1	TRBV28	NA	TGTGCCAGTATAGACAGGGGCAAGACCTACGAGCAGTACTTC	CASIDRGKTYEQYF
TRBJ1-4	TRBD1	TRBV19	NA	TGTGCCAGTAGTCGGAGAGACAGGGGATCAACTAATGAAAAACTGTTTTTT	CASSRRDRGSTNEKLFF
TRBJ2-3	NA	TRBV5-1	NA	TGCGCCAGCAGCAAGGGCGGTCGAGGGAGCACAGATACGCAGTATTTT	CASSKGGRGSTDTQYF
TRBJ2-3	TRBD2	TRBV27	NA	TGTACCAGCAGTGCCCGACTAGCGGGGGGGATAGCAGATACGCAGTATTTT	CTSSARLAGGIADTQYF
TRBJ1-5	NA	TRBV19	NA	TGTGCCAGTAGTTCCCAGGGAGGTGGGCCCCAGCATTTT	CASSSQGGGPQHF